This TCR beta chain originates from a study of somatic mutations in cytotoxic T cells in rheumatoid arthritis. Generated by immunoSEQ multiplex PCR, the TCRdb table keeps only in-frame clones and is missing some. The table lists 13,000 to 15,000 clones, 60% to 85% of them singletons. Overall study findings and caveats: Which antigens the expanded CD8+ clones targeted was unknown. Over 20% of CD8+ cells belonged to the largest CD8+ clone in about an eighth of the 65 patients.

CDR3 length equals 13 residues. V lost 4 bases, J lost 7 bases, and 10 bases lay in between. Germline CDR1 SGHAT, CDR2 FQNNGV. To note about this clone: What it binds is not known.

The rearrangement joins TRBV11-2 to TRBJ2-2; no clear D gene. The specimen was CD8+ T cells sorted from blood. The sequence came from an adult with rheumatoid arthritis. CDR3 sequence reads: CASSSPAIGELFF. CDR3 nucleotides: TGTGCCAGCAGCTCACCGGCAATCGGGGAGCTGTTTTTT.